The rows below give T cell receptor beta chains drawn from one sample of a study of CD8 T cells in ankylosing spondylitis. A single record per CDR3 protein comes from TCRdb applying MiXCR to the 5' RACE reads. The data hold roughly 230,000 distinct CDR3 sequences, with 15% to 20% observed a single time. Sequencing used blood, either unsorted or a sorted T cell fraction (not recorded which). These receptor sequences come from a male donor with ankylosing spondylitis or in good health (not recorded which). Each CDR3 is given with its conserved first and last residue. The D gene is left open where the match is weak. The size entry is marked missing in some rows and otherwise reads once, few, many or a size class.

d_gene,v_gene,j_gene,abundance,CDR3nt,CDR3aa
-,TRBV6-1,TRBJ1-4,-,TGTGCCAGCACACATCTACAGGGCCGGGATGAAAAACTGTTTTTT,CASTHLQGRDEKLFF
TRBD1,TRBV5-1,TRBJ1-1,-,TGCGCCAGCAGCCCGGACAGGGGCACTGAAGCTTTCTTT,CASSPDRGTEAFF
-,TRBV5-1,TRBJ2-7,-,TGCGCCAGCAGCTTGGAGAGCCCAACCTACGAGCAGTACTTC,CASSLESPTYEQYF
-,TRBV20-1,TRBJ2-5,few,TGCAGTGCAAACAACAGGGAGTATCAAGAGACCCAGTACTTC,CSANNREYQETQYF
-,TRBV20-1,TRBJ1-2,many,TGCAGTGCTAAGGAACAGGGTAGGGACTATGGCTACACCTTC,CSAKEQGRDYGYTF
TRBD2,TRBV29-1,TRBJ2-1,few,TGCAGCCCGGTGGTAGCGGGATCCTCCTACAATGAGCAGTTCTTC,CSPVVAGSSYNEQFF
-,TRBV7-9,TRBJ2-5,-,TGTGCCAGCACGGGGCAGGCCCAAGAGACCCAGTACTTC,CASTGQAQETQYF
TRBD1,TRBV27,TRBJ2-7,few,TGTGCCAGCAGTCCCCGGGACAGGAGCTACGAGCAGTACTTC,CASSPRDRSYEQYF
-,TRBV6-5,TRBJ2-1,few,TGTGCCAGCAGCGCGGGAAACAATGAGCAGTTCTTC,CASSAGNNEQFF
TRBD2,TRBV25-1,TRBJ2-5,-,TGTGCCAGCACCGGAGGACTAGCGGGAGGAGAGACCCAGTACTTC,CASTGGLAGGETQYF
-,TRBV9,TRBJ1-5,-,TGTGCCAGCAGCCAGTCAGGGAGCAATCAGCCCCAGCATTTT,CASSQSGSNQPQHF
-,TRBV4-3,TRBJ2-1,-,TGCGCCAGCAGCCCGTTGTCCTACAATGAGCAGTTCTTC,CASSPLSYNEQFF
-,TRBV5-5,TRBJ1-1,-,TGTGCCAGCAGTCCCTTTTTAGGGGCCACTGAAGCTTTCTTT,CASSPFLGATEAFF
-,TRBV6-1,TRBJ2-7,-,TGTGCCAGCAGTGAGTCCCCCTGGGACTCATTCTACGAGCAGTACTTC,CASSESPWDSFYEQYF
TRBD1,TRBV4-1,TRBJ1-1,few,TGCGCCAGCAGCCACCTTCCGGGACAGGGGGCGTTGAACACTGAAGCTTTCTTT,CASSHLPGQGALNTEAFF
TRBD2,TRBV6-5,TRBJ2-1,many,TGTGCCAGCAGTTCCCGATACTTAGCGGGAGGGCCCCACAATGAGCAGTTCTTC,CASSSRYLAGGPHNEQFF
TRBD2,TRBV7-9,TRBJ2-7,few,TGTGCCAGCAGCAGCGGACTAGCGGGACACGAGCAGTACTTC,CASSSGLAGHEQYF
TRBD1,TRBV29-1,TRBJ2-1,many,TGCAGCGTTGAAGGGGACAGGGTCGCGATCTATGAGCAGTTCTTC,CSVEGDRVAIYEQFF
-,TRBV4-1,TRBJ2-3,-,TGCGCCAGCAGCCTCAACGAGAGATTCACAGATACGCAGTATTTT,CASSLNERFTDTQYF
-,TRBV4-1,TRBJ2-2,-,TGCGCCAGCAGCCAAGACAGGGCTGGCGGGACCACCGGGGAGCTGTTTTTT,CASSQDRAGGTTGELFF
TRBD2,TRBV27,TRBJ2-1,-,TGTGCCAGCAGTCAAACTAGCGGGACGGGCGGCGAGCAGTTCTTC,CASSQTSGTGGEQFF
TRBD1,TRBV4-3,TRBJ1-6,few,TGCGCCAGCAGCCTCGGGACAGCTCGGACCTCCTATAATTCACCCCTCCACTTT,CASSLGTARTSYNSPLHF
-,TRBV19,TRBJ1-2,-,TGTGCCATCTGGACTAACTATGGCTACACCTTC,CAIWTNYGYTF
TRBD2,TRBV12-3/TRBV12-4,TRBJ2-1,many,TGTGCCAGCAGTCCAAGGGGACTAGTCAGCTCCTACAATGAGCAGTTCTTC,CASSPRGLVSSYNEQFF
-,TRBV12-3/TRBV12-4,TRBJ1-4,few,TGTGCCAGCAGCCCCGGGGCAGGTGATGAAAAACTGTTTTTT,CASSPGAGDEKLFF
-,TRBV12-3/TRBV12-4,TRBJ2-3,few,TGTGCCAGCAGTCCACGTTTAAACCGTGGGCCTGCAGATACGCAGTATTTT,CASSPRLNRGPADTQYF
-,TRBV4-3,TRBJ2-7,few,TGCGCCAGCAGCCCCGCACAGATTCCCTACGAGCAGTACTTC,CASSPAQIPYEQYF
TRBD2,TRBV9,TRBJ2-5,-,TGTGCCAGCAGCGTAGACGCTAGCGGGAATTCGGAGACCCAGTACTTC,CASSVDASGNSETQYF
-,TRBV7-9,TRBJ2-1,-,TGTGCCAGCAGCCCCTCCGGACAGTGGGTTGGTGAGCAGTTCTTC,CASSPSGQWVGEQFF
-,TRBV4-3,TRBJ1-3,-,TGCGCCAGCAGCCAAGACAGGATGGGTTCTGGAAACACCATATATTTT,CASSQDRMGSGNTIYF
-,TRBV7-3,TRBJ2-1,-,TGTGCCAGCAGCCCCCACTTGAGCTCCTACAATGAGCAGTTCTTC,CASSPHLSSYNEQFF
-,TRBV6-5,TRBJ2-3,few,TGTGCCAGCAGTTATAACGGTAATACGCAGTATTTT,CASSYNGNTQYF
-,TRBV27,TRBJ2-4,-,TGTGCCAGCAGTGACGGTCTAGCCAAAAACATTCAGTACTTC,CASSDGLAKNIQYF
TRBD1,TRBV2,TRBJ2-7,-,TGTGCCAGCCAGTATCCGGGACAGGGGTTAACCTACGAGCAGTACTTC,CASQYPGQGLTYEQYF
-,TRBV15,TRBJ2-3,many,TGTGCCACCAGCAGAGAACAGTCCACAGATACGCAGTATTTT,CATSREQSTDTQYF
TRBD2,TRBV7-7,TRBJ2-1,few,TGTGCTAGCAGCCCTCCCGGGACTAGCGGGAGACATGAGCAGTTCTTC,CASSPPGTSGRHEQFF
-,TRBV14,TRBJ2-5,few,TGTGCCAGCAGCAAGTGGAGGGGAGAGACCCAGTACTTC,CASSKWRGETQYF
-,TRBV12-3/TRBV12-4,TRBJ2-5,-,TGTGCCATCAGTTTTTTTCTGGGGAGTACGGAGGGCGGCCAAGAGACCCAGTACTTC,CAISFFLGSTEGGQETQYF
-,TRBV4-1,TRBJ2-5,few,TGCGCCAGCAGCCAAGAAGCAAGGACCCAAGAGACCCAGTACTTC,CASSQEARTQETQYF
-,TRBV6-6,TRBJ2-5,many,TGTGCCAGCAGTCGGGTAGACCAAGAGACCCAGTACTTC,CASSRVDQETQYF
-,TRBV18,TRBJ1-5,few,TGTGCCAGCTCCCTCTGGGGGACGGTTGATAGCAATCAGCCCCAGCATTTT,CASSLWGTVDSNQPQHF
-,TRBV7-9,TRBJ2-7,-,TGTGCCAGCAGTTTCGACTACCACGAGCAGTACTTC,CASSFDYHEQYF
-,TRBV6-1,TRBJ2-1,-,TGTGCCAGCAGTGAAGGCCTCCTGAGCTCCTACAATGAGCAGTTCTTC,CASSEGLLSSYNEQFF
TRBD2,TRBV27,TRBJ2-7,many,TGTGCCAGCAGTCCCGGGACTAGCGGGAGCTACGAGCAGTACTTC,CASSPGTSGSYEQYF